These 13 T cell receptor beta chains were all obtained from the same sample, sequenced in a study of Ad26.COV2.S vaccination and SARS-CoV-2 variants. The repertoire was sequenced with immunoSEQ multiplex PCR; TCRdb's copy has only in-frame clones and lacks some. The sample lists about 420,000 clones, approximately 88% seen once, with approximately 4% in the top ten. Treatment denoted: 15 to 20 received Ad26.COV2.S at low or high dose, single or two shots; about 5 received placebo; per-sample allocation not given. Specimen acquisition occurred on day 63 following the initial vaccine or placebo injection. Source: peripheral blood, taken in a trial of Ad26.COV2.S vaccine versus placebo. Receptor source: a person between 18 and 59 years old who received the Ad26.COV2.S COVID-19 vaccine or a placebo.

The V gene is TRBV7-8, the J gene TRBJ1-1, with 7 bases that match TRBD1. Trimming took 5 bases from V and 5 from J; bases not matched to a gene: 8. The CDR3 spans 14 residues. Germline V CDR1 and CDR2: SGHVS, FQNEAQ. The CDR3 DNA reads TGTGCCAGCAGCCGCGAGACAGGGTGGACTGAAGCTTTCTTT. Translation gives CASSRETGWTEAFF. Complete variable domain (other parts from reference TRBV7-8 and TRBJ1-1): GAGVSQSPRYKVAKRGQDVALRCDPISGHVSLFWYQQALGQGPEFLTYFQNEAQLDKSGLPSDRFFAERPEGSVSTLKIQRTQQEDSAVYLCASSRETGWTEAFFGQGTRLTVV.

This chain links TRBV30 with TRBJ2-7; possibly TRBD1 or TRBD2 for D (5 bases each). CDR3 length: 12 residues. V was pared by 4 bases and J by 6 bases, with 13 bases between. Germline values: CDR1 GTSNPN, CDR2 SVGIG (reference sequence). The CDR3, as DNA: TGTGCCTGGACGGTGTCGGGGCTCGAGCAGTACTTC. This encodes CAWTVSGLEQYF.

This clone has only a few counts. J is TRBJ1-2 and V is TRBV28; 7 bases agree with TRBD1. The length of the CDR3 is 14 residues. Looked up from germline, CDR1 is MDHEN and CDR2 is SYDVKM. V dropped 11 bases and J dropped 4; count of bases not matched to a gene: 13. The CDR3 sequence: CALRGGGDGYGYTF. CDR3 bases: TGTGCCCTCAGGGGGGGAGGGGACGGCTATGGCTACACCTTC.

The V and J genes are TRBV6-4 and TRBJ1-1; TRBD1 might be the D (5 bases). V was pared by 3 bases and J by 5 bases, with 10 bases between. The CDR3 extends over 13 amino acids. Germline V gene sequence: CDR1 MRHNA, CDR2 SNTAGT. The CDR3 sequence: CASSEEEGTEAFF. CDR3 coding DNA: TGTGCCAGCAGTGAAGAGGAGGGGACTGAAGCTTTCTTT.

J is TRBJ2-3 and V is TRBV30; TRBD2 agrees at 11 bases. In germline, CDR1 is GTSNPN, CDR2 SVGIG (reference sequence). After removal of 8 bases from V and 4 bases from J, the junction contained 20 bases not matched to a gene. This CDR3 contains 18 residues. CDR3 coding DNA: TGTGCCGGAATTCGGACTAGCGGGCGCCCTTGGTTCGCAGATACGCAGTATTTT. Protein product: CAGIRTSGRPWFADTQYF.

The chain employs TRBV14 and TRBJ1-6; the D is unclear. The CDR3 loop spans 14 amino acids. The germline V gene encodes CDR1 SGHDN and CDR2 FVKESK. V was clipped by 0 bases and J by 14 bases, with 14 bases between them. CDR3 nucleotides: TGTGCCAGCAGCCAAGAATTAGGTCTTCGGGCCCTCCACTTT. Translation: CASSQELGLRALHF.

The V and J genes are TRBV4-2 and TRBJ2-7; 12 nucleotides agree with TRBD2. Germline CDR1 LGHNA, CDR2 YNFKEQ. V lost 3 bases and J lost 5; bases outside the gene matches: 5. This CDR3 has 15 amino acids. The CDR3 spells CASSQGRLAGDEQYF. For the CDR3, the DNA is TGTGCCAGCAGCCAGGGAAGACTAGCGGGGGACGAGCAGTACTTC.

The CDR3 nucleotides are TGTGCCACCCGAGGGGGACAGGGTAATGGAAACACCATATATTTT. Protein sequence: CATRGGQGNGNTIYF. The gene calls are TRBV10-3 and TRBJ1-3; the match to TRBD1 covers 9 bases. Germline V gene data show CDR1 as ENHRY and CDR2 as SYGVKD. The ends lost 10 bases at V and 3 bases at J; junction bases unmatched: 10. The CDR3 has 15 residues.

On this clone: Additional DNA sequences in this sample encode the identical CDR3. V and J are TRBV5-1 and TRBJ2-2, with D hard to call. The CDR3 length is 14 residues. Deletions cut 0 bases from V and 5 bases from J, with 8 bases between. Germline V gene lookup returns CDR1 SGHRS and CDR2 YFSETQ. The chain's CDR3 is CASSLAVDTGELFF. CDR3 in DNA: TGCGCCAGCAGCTTGGCCGTCGATACCGGGGAGCTGTTTTTT.

The gene calls are TRBV28 and TRBJ2-3; TRBD2 agrees at 8 bases. The germline V gene encodes CDR1 MDHEN and CDR2 SYDVKM. Trimming at V came to 6 bases and at J to 0 bases, leaving 8 bases not matched to a gene. The CDR3 extends over 16 amino acids. The CDR3 sequence is CASREIAGPSTDTQYF. In nucleotides, the CDR3 is TGTGCCAGCAGGGAAATAGCGGGGCCTAGCACAGATACGCAGTATTTT.

This chain uses TRBV30 with TRBJ2-1; tentatively, D is TRBD1 or TRBD2 (5 bases each). Trimming took off 3 bases at V and 4 bases at J, with 16 bases between the two ends. This CDR3 is built from 15 residues. Germline V gene sequence: CDR1 GTSNPN, CDR2 SVGIG (reference sequence). The CDR3 DNA follows: TGTGCCTGGAGGGGACGGGACCGCTTTTACAATGAGCAGTTCTTC. Protein product: CAWRGRDRFYNEQFF.

V gene TRBV19 combines with J gene TRBJ1-6, with D possibly being TRBD1 (5 bases). The CDR3 runs to 15 residues. Germline V gene sequence: CDR1 LNHDA, CDR2 SQIVND (reference sequence). The ends were cut back, 6 bases at V and 8 bases at J, with 17 bases in the middle. The CDR3 reads CASSLGQGLDSPLHF. CDR3 in DNA: TGTGCCAGTAGCCTAGGGCAGGGACTAGATTCACCCCTCCACTTT.

V and J are TRBV28 and TRBJ1-2, with a possible D match to TRBD1 (5 bases). The CDR3 contains 15 residues. Per germline, CDR1 MDHEN and CDR2 SYDVKM. V lost 6 bases and J 3 bases, leaving 17 bases between the germline ends. The CDR3 DNA is TGTGCCAGCAGCCACCGGGGTCAGGGCGACTATGGCTACACCTTC. Translation gives CASSHRGQGDYGYTF.